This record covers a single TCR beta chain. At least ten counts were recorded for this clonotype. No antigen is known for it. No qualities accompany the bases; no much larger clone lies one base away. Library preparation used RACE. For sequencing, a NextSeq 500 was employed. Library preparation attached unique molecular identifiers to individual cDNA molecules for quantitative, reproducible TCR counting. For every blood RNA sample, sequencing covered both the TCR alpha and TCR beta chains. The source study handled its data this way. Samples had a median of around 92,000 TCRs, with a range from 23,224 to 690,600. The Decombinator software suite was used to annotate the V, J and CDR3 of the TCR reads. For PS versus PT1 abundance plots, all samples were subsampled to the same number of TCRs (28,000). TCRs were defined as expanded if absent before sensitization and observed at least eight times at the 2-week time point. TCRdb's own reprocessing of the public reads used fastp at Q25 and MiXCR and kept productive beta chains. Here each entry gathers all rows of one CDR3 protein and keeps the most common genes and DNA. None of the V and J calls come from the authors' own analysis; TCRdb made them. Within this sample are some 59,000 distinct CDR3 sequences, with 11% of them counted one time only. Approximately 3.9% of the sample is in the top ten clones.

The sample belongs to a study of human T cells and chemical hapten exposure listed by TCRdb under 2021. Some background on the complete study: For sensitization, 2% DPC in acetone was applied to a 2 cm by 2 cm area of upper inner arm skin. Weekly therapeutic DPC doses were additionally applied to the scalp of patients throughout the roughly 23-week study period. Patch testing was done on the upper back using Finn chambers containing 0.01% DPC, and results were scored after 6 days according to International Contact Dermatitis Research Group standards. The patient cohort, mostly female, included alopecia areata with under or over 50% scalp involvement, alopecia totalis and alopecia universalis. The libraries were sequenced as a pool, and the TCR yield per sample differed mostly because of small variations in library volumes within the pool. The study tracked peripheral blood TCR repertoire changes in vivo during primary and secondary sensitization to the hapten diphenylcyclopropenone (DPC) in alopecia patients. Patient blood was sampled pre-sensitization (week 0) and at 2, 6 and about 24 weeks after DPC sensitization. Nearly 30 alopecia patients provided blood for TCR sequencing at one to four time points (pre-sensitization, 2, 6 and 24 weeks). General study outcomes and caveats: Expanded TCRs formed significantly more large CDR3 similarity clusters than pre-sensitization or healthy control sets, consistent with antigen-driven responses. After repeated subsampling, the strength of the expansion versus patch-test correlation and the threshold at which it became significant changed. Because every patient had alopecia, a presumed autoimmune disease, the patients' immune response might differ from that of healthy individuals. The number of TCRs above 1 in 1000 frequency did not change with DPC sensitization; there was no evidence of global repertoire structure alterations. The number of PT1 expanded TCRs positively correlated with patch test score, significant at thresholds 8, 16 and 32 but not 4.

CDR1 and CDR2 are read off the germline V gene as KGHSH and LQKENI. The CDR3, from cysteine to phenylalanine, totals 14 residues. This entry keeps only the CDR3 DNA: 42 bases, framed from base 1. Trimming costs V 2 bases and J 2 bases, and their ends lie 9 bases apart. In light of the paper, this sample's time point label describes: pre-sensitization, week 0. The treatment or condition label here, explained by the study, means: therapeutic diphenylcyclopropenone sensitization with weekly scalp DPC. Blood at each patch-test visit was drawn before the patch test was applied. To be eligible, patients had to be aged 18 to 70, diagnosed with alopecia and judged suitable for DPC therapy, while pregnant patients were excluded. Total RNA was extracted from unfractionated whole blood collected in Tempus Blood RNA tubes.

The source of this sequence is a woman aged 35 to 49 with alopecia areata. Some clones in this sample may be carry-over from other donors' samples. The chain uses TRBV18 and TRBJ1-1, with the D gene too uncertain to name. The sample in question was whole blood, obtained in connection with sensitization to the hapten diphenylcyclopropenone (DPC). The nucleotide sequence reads TGTGCCAGCTCACCAGGGCAGCTTAACACTGAAGCTTTCTTT. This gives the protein CASSPGQLNTEAFF.